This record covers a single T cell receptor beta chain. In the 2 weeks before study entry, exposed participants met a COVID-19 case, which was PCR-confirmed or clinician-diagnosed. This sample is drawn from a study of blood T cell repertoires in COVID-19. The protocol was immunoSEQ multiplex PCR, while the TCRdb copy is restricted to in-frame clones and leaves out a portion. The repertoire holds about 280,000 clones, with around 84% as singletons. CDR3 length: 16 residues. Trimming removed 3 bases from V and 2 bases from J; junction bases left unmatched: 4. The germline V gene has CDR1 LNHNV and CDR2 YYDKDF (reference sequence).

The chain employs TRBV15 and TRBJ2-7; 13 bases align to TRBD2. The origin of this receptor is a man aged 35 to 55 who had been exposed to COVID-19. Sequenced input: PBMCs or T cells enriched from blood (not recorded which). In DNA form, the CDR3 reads TGTGCCACCAGCAGCCCGGGACTAGCGGGACCCTACGAGCAGTACTTC. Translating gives CATSSPGLAGPYEQYF.